The sequence of this TCR beta chain was determined in a study of regulatory T cells in long-lasting Graves disease. Regarding this clonotype: Its antigen is currently unknown. Compared with germline, one end of the junction differs, possibly owing to a read error.

Germline loops: CDR1 SGHAT, CDR2 FQNNGV. The CDR3 is made up of 13 amino acids. Time point: persistent/refractory GD, antithyroid drugs over 5 years with positive TRAb. The authors made the TCR library using RNA they extracted from PBMCs. The authors drew 7 to 10 milliliters of peripheral blood into EDTA tubes. Study results and caveats: Persistent Graves' patients showed a TCR diversity that was lower than that of newly diagnosed ones. TRBV28, TRBJ1-2 and TRBJ2-5 emerged as the favored segments in persistent disease. Tissue studied was limited to peripheral blood, excluding thyroid tissue.

The TCR beta library used iRepertoire HTBI primers with Arm-PCR amplification of CDR3. Via MiXCR, TCRdb re-called the multiplex PCR reads, giving one row per CDR3 protein. The sample shows roughly 500,000 distinct CDR3 sequences, about 22% of them seen only once. This clonotype originated in a female donor with Graves disease. Here the sequenced sample was peripheral blood mononuclear cells (PBMCs), taken when the disease was refractory, from a patient treated with antithyroid drugs. This chain links TRBV11-2 with TRBJ2-5, with D unresolved. In nucleotides, the CDR3 is TGTGCCGGCAGCTTCGCAGGACGAGAGACCCAGTACTTC. Protein sequence: CAGSFAGRETQYF.